This TCR beta chain was captured in a study of T cell repertoires in cytomegalovirus infection. The V gene's germline CDR1 is MNHEY and CDR2 SVGEGT. This CDR3 is built from 16 residues. V was pared by 2 bases and J by 0 bases, with 11 bases between. From the reads, TCRdb called clonotypes with MiXCR, one entry per CDR3 protein. The profile shows under 850,000 distinct CDR3 sequences, 35% of them singletons. The sequence came from a human donor in good health (CMV status not recorded). Some clones in this sample may be carry-over from other donors' samples. The rearrangement uses TRBV6-2 or TRBV6-3 and TRBJ1-5, with no clear D. Sequences were obtained from PBMCs. DNA for the CDR3: TGTGCCAGCAGTTACGAACGGGAATATAGCAATCAGCCCCAGCATTTT. Amino acid sequence: CASSYEREYSNQPQHF.